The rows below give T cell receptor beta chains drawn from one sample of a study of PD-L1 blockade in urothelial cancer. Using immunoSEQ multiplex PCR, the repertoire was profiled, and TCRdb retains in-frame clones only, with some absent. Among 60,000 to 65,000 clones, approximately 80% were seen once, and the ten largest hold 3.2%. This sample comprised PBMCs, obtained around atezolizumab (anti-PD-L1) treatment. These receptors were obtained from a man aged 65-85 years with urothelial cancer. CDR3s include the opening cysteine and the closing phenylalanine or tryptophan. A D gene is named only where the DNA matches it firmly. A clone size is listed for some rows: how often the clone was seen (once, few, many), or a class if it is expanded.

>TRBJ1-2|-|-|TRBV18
CASSPEAANYGYTF
TGTGCCAGCTCACCAGAGGCAGCTAACTATGGCTACACCTTC
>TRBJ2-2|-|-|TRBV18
CASSPSLTKTGELFF
TGTGCCAGCTCACCATCGCTTACTAAAACCGGGGAGCTGTTTTTT
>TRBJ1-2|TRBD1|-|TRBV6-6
CASSSGTDYGYTF
TGTGCCAGCAGTTCCGGGACAGACTATGGCTACACCTTC
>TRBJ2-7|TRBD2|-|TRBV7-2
CASSRGLAGGPSSYEQYF
TGTGCCAGCAGCCGGGGACTAGCGGGAGGGCCGAGCTCCTACGAGCAGTACTTC
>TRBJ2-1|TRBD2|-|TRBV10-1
CASSEVRGGEGEQFF
TGCGCCAGCAGTGAGGTTCGGGGGGGAGAGGGTGAGCAGTTCTTC
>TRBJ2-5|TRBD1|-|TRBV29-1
CSVTRDRGSQETQYF
TGCAGCGTTACCAGGGACAGGGGGTCCCAAGAGACCCAGTACTTC
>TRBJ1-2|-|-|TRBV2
CASRDSPYGYTF
TGTGCCAGCAGAGACAGCCCCTATGGCTACACCTTC
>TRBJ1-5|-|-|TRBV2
CASSLGGDQPQHF
TGTGCCAGCAGCCTGGGAGGAGATCAGCCCCAGCATTTT
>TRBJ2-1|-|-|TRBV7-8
CASSLLASVNEQFF
TGTGCCAGCAGCTTACTAGCATCCGTCAATGAGCAGTTCTTC
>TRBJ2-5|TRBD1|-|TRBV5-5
CASSLVRQGVGETQYF
TGTGCCAGCAGCTTGGTGCGGCAGGGGGTCGGAGAGACCCAGTACTTC
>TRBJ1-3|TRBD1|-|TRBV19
CASSLRQGPSGNTIYF
TGTGCCAGTAGTCTCCGACAGGGGCCCTCTGGAAACACCATATATTTT
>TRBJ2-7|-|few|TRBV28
CASSFNLGRGKFEQYF
TGTGCCAGCAGTTTCAATCTTGGCAGGGGCAAGTTCGAGCAGTACTTC
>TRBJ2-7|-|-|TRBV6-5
CASNRGSYEQYF
TGTGCCAGCAATCGCGGGTCCTACGAGCAGTACTTC
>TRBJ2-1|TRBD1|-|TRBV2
CASSGDRGYNEQFF
TGTGCCAGCAGTGGAGACAGGGGTTACAATGAGCAGTTCTTC
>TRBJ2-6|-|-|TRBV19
CASSTTGISGANVLTF
TGTGCCAGTAGTACCACAGGTATCTCTGGGGCCAACGTCCTGACTTTC
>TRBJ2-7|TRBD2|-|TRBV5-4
CASSPGGAGGPSYEQYF
TGTGCCAGCAGCCCTGGGGGGGCGGGAGGGCCTTCATACGAGCAGTACTTC
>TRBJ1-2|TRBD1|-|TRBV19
CASSKGQGQGYGYTF
TGTGCCAGTAGTAAAGGACAGGGACAGGGGTATGGCTACACCTTC
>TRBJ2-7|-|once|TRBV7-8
CASSLNRNEQYF
TGTGCCAGCAGCTTAAACAGAAACGAGCAGTACTTC
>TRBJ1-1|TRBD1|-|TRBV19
CASSIVGQGVTEAFF
TGTGCCAGTAGTATAGTGGGACAGGGCGTAACTGAAGCTTTCTTT
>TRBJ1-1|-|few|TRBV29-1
CSAQSGTEAFF
TGCAGCGCCCAGTCGGGCACTGAAGCTTTCTTT
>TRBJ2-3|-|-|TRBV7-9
CASSLVAGASTDTQYF
TGTGCCAGCAGCTTAGTGGCAGGGGCTAGCACAGATACGCAGTATTTT
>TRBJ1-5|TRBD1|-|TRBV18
CASSPGTGGNQPQHF
TGTGCCAGCTCTCCAGGGACAGGGGGCAATCAGCCCCAGCATTTT
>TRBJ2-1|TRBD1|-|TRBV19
CASSIRQGEKFF
TGTGCCAGTAGTATCAGACAGGGAGAGAAGTTCTTC
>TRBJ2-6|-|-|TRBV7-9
CAPGEAGANVLTF
TGTGCCCCCGGGGAGGCCGGGGCCAACGTCCTGACTTTC
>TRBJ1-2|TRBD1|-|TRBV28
CASSTYTTGPGGYTF
TGTGCCAGCAGTACATATACGACAGGGCCGGGAGGCTACACCTTC
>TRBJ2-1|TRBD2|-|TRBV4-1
CASSQLLLAGGHDEQFF
TGCGCCAGCAGCCAACTTCTACTAGCGGGAGGGCATGATGAGCAGTTCTTC
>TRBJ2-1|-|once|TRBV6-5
CASSRGLVAYNEQFF
TGTGCCAGCAGTAGGGGCCTAGTCGCCTACAATGAGCAGTTCTTC
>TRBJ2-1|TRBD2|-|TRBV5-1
CASSSRGGWYNEQFF
TGCGCCAGCAGCAGCCGGGGGGGGTGGTACAATGAGCAGTTCTTC
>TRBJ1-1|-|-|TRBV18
CASSPDKNTEAFF
TGTGCCAGCTCACCTGACAAGAACACTGAAGCTTTCTTT
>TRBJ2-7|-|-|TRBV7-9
CASSLAGGGEQYF
TGTGCCAGCAGCTTAGCGGGAGGAGGCGAGCAGTACTTC
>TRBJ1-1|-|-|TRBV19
CASSGSVGGSTEAFF
TGTGCCAGTAGTGGCTCCGTGGGGGGAAGCACTGAAGCTTTCTTT
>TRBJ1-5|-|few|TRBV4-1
CASSHYQGAGQPQHF
TGCGCCAGCAGCCACTATCAGGGTGCTGGTCAGCCCCAGCATTTT
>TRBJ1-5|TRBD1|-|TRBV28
CASSLNRGGRVQPQHF
TGTGCCAGCAGTCTCAACAGGGGTGGACGTGTTCAGCCCCAGCATTTT
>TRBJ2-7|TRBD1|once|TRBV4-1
CASSHYWTGNYEQYF
TGCGCCAGCAGCCATTATTGGACAGGGAACTACGAGCAGTACTTC
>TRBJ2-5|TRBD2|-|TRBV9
CASSATSVQETQYF
TGTGCCAGCAGCGCGACTAGCGTACAAGAGACCCAGTACTTC
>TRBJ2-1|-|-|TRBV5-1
CASSIQDLINEQFF
TGCGCCAGCAGCATTCAGGACTTGATCAATGAGCAGTTCTTC
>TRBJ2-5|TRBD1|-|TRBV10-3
CAIQTGVGETQYF
TGTGCCATCCAGACAGGGGTGGGAGAGACCCAGTACTTC
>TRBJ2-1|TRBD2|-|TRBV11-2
CASSLASGNPSGEQFF
TGTGCCAGCAGCTTGGCCAGCGGGAACCCCTCGGGTGAGCAGTTCTTC
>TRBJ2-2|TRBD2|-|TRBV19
CASSMQREGRTGELFF
TGTGCCAGTAGTATGCAGCGGGAGGGCCGGACCGGGGAGCTGTTTTTT
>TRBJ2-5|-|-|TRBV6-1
CASSESRGQETQYF
TGTGCCAGCAGTGAAAGTCGGGGGCAAGAGACCCAGTACTTC
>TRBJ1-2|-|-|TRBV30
CAWNKGLDYGYTF
TGTGCCTGGAATAAGGGACTTGACTATGGCTACACCTTC
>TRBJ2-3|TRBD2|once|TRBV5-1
CASRGTSGLTDTQYF
TGCGCCAGCAGGGGGACTAGCGGTCTGACAGATACGCAGTATTTT
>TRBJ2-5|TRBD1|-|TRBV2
CASSPGTGSSWETQYF
TGTGCCAGCAGTCCCGGGACAGGGTCCTCGTGGGAGACCCAGTACTTC
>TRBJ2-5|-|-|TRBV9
CASSVVGGSETQYF
TGTGCCAGCAGCGTCGTAGGGGGAAGCGAGACCCAGTACTTC
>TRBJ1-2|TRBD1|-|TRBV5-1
CASSLTGGTGGATGYTF
TGCGCCAGCAGCCTTACGGGTGGGACAGGGGGCGCGACTGGCTACACCTTC
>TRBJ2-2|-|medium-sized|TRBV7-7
CASSLQGYAGELFF
TGTGCTAGCAGCTTACAGGGATATGCCGGGGAGCTGTTTTTT
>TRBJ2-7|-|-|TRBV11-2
CASSLDSFSYEQYF
TGTGCCAGCAGCTTGGACAGTTTCTCCTACGAGCAGTACTTC
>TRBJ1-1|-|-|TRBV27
CASSLKARGVAEAFF
TGTGCCAGCAGCCTTAAGGCCCGGGGGGTCGCTGAAGCTTTCTTT
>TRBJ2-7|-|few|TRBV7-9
CASSHTGEQYF
TGTGCCAGCAGTCACACAGGCGAGCAGTACTTC
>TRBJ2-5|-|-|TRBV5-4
CASSLALLGGGETQYF
TGTGCCAGCAGCTTGGCCCTCCTTGGGGGAGGAGAGACCCAGTACTTC
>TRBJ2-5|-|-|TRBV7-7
CASSRQIQETQYF
TGTGCTAGCAGCCGACAGATCCAAGAGACCCAGTACTTC